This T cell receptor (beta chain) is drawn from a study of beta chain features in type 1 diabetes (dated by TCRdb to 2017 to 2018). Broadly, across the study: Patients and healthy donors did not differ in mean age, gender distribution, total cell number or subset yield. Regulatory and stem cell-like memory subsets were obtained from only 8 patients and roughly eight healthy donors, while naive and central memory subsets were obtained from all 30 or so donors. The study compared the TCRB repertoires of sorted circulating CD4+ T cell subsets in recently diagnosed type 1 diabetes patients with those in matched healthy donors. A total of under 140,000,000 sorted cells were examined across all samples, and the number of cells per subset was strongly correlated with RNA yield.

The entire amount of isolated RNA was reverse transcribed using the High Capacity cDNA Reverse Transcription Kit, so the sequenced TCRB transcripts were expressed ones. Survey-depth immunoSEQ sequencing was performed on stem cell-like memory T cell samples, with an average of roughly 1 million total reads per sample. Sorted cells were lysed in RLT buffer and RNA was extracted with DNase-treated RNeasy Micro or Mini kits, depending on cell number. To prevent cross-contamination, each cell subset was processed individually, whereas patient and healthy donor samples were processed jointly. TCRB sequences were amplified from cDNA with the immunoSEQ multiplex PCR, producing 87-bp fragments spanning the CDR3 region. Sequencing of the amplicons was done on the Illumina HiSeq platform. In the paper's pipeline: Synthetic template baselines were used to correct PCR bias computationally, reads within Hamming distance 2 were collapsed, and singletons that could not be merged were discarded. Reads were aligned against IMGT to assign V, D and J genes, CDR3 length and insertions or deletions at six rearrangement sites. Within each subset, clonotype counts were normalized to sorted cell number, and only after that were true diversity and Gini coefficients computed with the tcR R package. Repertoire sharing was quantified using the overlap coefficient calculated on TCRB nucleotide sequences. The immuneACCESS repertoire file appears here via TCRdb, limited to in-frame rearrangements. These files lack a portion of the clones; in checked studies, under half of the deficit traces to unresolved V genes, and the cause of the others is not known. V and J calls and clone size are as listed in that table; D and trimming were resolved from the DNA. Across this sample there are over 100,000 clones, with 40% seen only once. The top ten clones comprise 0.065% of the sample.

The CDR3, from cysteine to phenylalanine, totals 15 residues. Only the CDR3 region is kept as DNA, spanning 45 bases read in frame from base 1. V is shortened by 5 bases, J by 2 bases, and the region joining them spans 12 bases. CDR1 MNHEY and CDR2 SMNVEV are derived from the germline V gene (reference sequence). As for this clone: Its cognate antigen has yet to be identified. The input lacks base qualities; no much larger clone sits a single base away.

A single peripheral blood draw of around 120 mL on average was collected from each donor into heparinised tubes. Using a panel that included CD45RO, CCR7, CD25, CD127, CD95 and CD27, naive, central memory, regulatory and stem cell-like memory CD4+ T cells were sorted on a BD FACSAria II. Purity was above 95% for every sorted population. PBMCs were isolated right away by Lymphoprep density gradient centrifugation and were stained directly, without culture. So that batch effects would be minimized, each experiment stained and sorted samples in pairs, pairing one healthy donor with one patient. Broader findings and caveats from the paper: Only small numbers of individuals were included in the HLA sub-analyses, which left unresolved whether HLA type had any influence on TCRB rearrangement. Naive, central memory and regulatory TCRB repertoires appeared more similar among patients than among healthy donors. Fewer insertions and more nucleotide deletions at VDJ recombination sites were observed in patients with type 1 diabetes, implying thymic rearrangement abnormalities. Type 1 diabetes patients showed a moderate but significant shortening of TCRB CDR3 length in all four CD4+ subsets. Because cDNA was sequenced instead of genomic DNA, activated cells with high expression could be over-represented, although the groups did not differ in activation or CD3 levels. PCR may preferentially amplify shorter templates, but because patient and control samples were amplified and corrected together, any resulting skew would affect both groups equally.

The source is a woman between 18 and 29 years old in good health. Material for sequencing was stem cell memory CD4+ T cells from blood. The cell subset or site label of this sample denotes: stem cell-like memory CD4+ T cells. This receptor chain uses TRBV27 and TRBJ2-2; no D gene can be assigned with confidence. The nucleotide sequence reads TGTGCCAGCAGTGCAGGCCGGCCAAACACCGGGGAGCTGTTTTTT. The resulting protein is CASSAGRPNTGELFF.